The 30 T cell receptor beta chains below all came from one sample that was sequenced in a study of blood T cells in healthy people across ages (dated by TCRdb to between 2014 and 2017). Libraries were constructed by 5' RACE. The run used an Illumina HiSeq 2500. A second PCR of roughly 7 to 11 cycles was performed with a sample-barcoded 5' primer and a J-beta primer mix. TCRdb reprocessed the public reads (quality trimming at Q25 with fastp, clone calling with MiXCR) and kept in-frame beta chains. Here each entry gathers all rows of one CDR3 protein and keeps the most common genes and DNA. The sample table holds roughly 1,700,000 distinct CDR3 sequences, of which about 30% were seen once. In total, the top ten clones hold 7.7% of the sample. Sequencing was performed on blood. These receptors were obtained from a woman aged 25 to 39 in good health.

This clonotype was observed a handful of times. This sequence joins TRBV12-3 or TRBV12-4 and TRBJ2-5; 11 bases map to TRBD2. The V gene end was trimmed by 5 bases and the J gene end by 0 bases; junction bases not matched to a gene: 11. The CDR3 is 18 amino acids. The CDR3 DNA follows: TGTGCCAGCAGTGCTAGCGGGGGGCAACTTCAGTACCAAGAGACCCAGTACTTC. Its protein is CASSASGGQLQYQETQYF.

As regards this clonotype: At one boundary the junction diverges from the germline segment, which might be a read error. V gene TRBV12-3 or TRBV12-4 combines with J gene TRBJ2-7, with TRBD1 as a possible D gene (5 bases). The CDR3 is made up of 14 amino acids. The CDR3 nucleotides are TGTGCCAGCAGAGAACAGGAGTACATCAATGAGCCGTACTTC. Protein: CASREQEYINEPYF.

This clonotype has just a few counts. V is TRBV2 and J is TRBJ1-5; no definite D call. In germline, CDR1 is SNHLY, CDR2 FYNNEI. The CDR3 contains 14 residues. V lost 3 bases and J 6 bases, leaving 12 bases between the germline ends. The CDR3 nucleotides read TGTGCCAGCAGTGATTTTCGGGGAGGTCAGCCCCAGCATTTT. Translation gives CASSDFRGGQPQHF.

V gene TRBV3-1 combines with J gene TRBJ2-1, with D maybe TRBD2 (6 bases). The germline gives CDR1 LGHDT, CDR2 YNNKEL (reference sequence). Trimming shortened V by 0 bases and J by 6 bases, and 9 bases separated the two germline ends. The CDR3 runs 14 residues. The CDR3 DNA sequence: TGTGCCAGCAGCCAAGATTTAGCGGTCAATGAGCAGTTCTTC. It encodes CASSQDLAVNEQFF.

The sample holds a few counts of this clonotype. The chain carries TRBV29-1 and TRBJ1-2, with TRBD1 matching over 7 bases. The junction had 11 bases not matched to a gene; V was cut back by 7 bases and J by 9 bases. CDR3 length equals 12 residues. Germline V lookup: CDR1 SQVTM, CDR2 ANQGSEA. Here the CDR3 DNA reads TGCAGCGCCCTGCAGGGGGGGCAGAGCTACACCTTC. It yields the protein CSALQGGQSYTF.

The V and J genes are TRBV2 and TRBJ2-3; D gene unclear. This CDR3 region has 14 residues. Trimming took off 3 bases at V and 2 bases at J, with 9 bases between the two ends. The V gene's germline CDR1 is SNHLY and CDR2 FYNNEI. The CDR3 sequence is CASSEVQNTDTQYF. Written as DNA, the CDR3 is TGTGCCAGCAGTGAGGTCCAGAACACAGATACGCAGTATTTT.

The CDR3 region is CASSGQSDTGELFF. CDR3 nucleotide sequence: TGTGCCAGCAGTGGGCAGTCGGACACCGGGGAGCTGTTTTTT. This chain uses TRBV2 with TRBJ2-2; D is uncertain. The CDR3 length is 14 residues. Germline V CDR1 and CDR2: SNHLY, FYNNEI. With 4 bases removed from V and 3 bases from J, the gap between germline ends came to 9 bases. Full variable domain (rest looked up from reference TRBV2 and TRBJ2-2): EPEVTQTPSHQVTQMGQEVILRCVPISNHLYFYWYRQILGQKVEFLVSFYNNEISEKSEIFDDQFSVERPDGSNFTLKIRSTKLEDSAMYFCASSGQSDTGELFFGEGSRLTVL.

The rearrangement uses TRBV7-2 and TRBJ2-7; TRBD2 is a possible D gene (6 bases). CDR1 is SGHTA and CDR2 is FQGNSA in the germline V gene. This CDR3 has 14 amino acids. V was shortened by 5 bases and J by 2 bases, with 13 bases between the two germline ends. CDR3 sequence reads: CASSRLVSTYEQYF. The CDR3 nucleotides read TGTGCCAGCAGCCGACTAGTTTCAACCTACGAGCAGTACTTC.

This clonotype was observed a few times. This sequence joins TRBV7-9 and TRBJ1-1, with D maybe TRBD1 (6 bases). This CDR3 has 15 amino acids. Trimming pared 1 base from V and 3 bases from J, leaving 12 bases between. Per germline, CDR1 SEHNR and CDR2 FQNEAQ (reference sequence). The chain's CDR3 is CASSLVQGRDTEAFF. The DNA of the CDR3 is TGTGCCAGCAGCTTAGTTCAGGGGCGGGACACTGAAGCTTTCTTT.

J is TRBJ2-3 and V is TRBV11-2, with 10 bases identical to TRBD2. CDR3 length: 23 amino acids. Germline assignment: CDR1 SGHAT and CDR2 FQNNGV. The V and J ends lost 3 bases and 0 bases, in that order; junction bases with no gene match: 24. The CDR3 coding sequence is TGTGCCAGCAGCTTTAGGGACAGGATAGCCGGGACTAGCGCGAATTTCAGCACAGATACGCAGTATTTT. Translated, it gives CASSFRDRIAGTSANFSTDTQYF.

The chain couples TRBV2 to TRBJ2-1, with D tentatively TRBD1 (6 bases). The CDR3 covers 14 residues. CDR1 and CDR2 (germline): SNHLY, FYNNEI. V lost 2 bases to trimming and J lost 6 bases, with 11 bases between them. The chain's CDR3 is CASSERLGGNEQFF. Written as DNA, the CDR3 is TGTGCCAGCAGTGAACGGCTAGGGGGCAATGAGCAGTTCTTC.

The rearrangement joins TRBV3-1 to TRBJ2-5, with TRBD2 as a possible D gene (5 bases). Germline lookup yields CDR1 LGHDT and CDR2 YNNKEL (reference sequence). V lost 0 bases and J lost 7, with 12 bases in between. CDR3 length: 14 amino acids. CDR3 DNA: TGTGCCAGCAGCCAAGATCGGGGAATGGGGACCCAGTACTTC. Its translation: CASSQDRGMGTQYF.

This clonotype was counted between two and nine times. This chain connects TRBV6-6 to TRBJ1-2; D remains unclear. V dropped 2 bases and J dropped 11 bases, with 15 bases sitting between them. Germline CDR1 MNHNY, CDR2 SVGAGI (reference sequence). This CDR3 comprises 13 residues. CDR3 residues: CASSYEGQPGYTF. The CDR3 DNA follows: TGTGCCAGCAGTTACGAAGGCCAGCCGGGTTACACCTTC.

Only a few counts were recorded for this clonotype. The chain employs TRBV5-6 and TRBJ2-1, with 7 bases aligning to TRBD2. V was pared by 2 bases and J by 3 bases, with 2 bases of the junction left unmatched. Germline loops: CDR1 SGHDT, CDR2 YYEEEE. The CDR3 has 14 residues. This chain's CDR3 is CASSFPGGYNEQFF. DNA of the CDR3: TGTGCCAGCAGCTTCCCGGGGGGCTACAATGAGCAGTTCTTC.

The CDR3: CATNARLAGGTDTQYF. The CDR3, as DNA: TGTGCCACCAACGCACGGCTAGCGGGGGGCACAGATACGCAGTATTTT. The V call is TRBV10-3, the J call TRBJ2-3; 10 bases agree with TRBD2. After removal of 10 bases from V and 1 base from J, the junction contained 11 bases not matched to a gene. This CDR3 region has 16 residues. CDR1 and CDR2 from the germline V gene are ENHRY and SYGVKD.

The chain combines TRBV5-1 with TRBJ1-2, with D possibly being TRBD1 (5 bases). Germline CDR1 reads SGHRS; CDR2 reads YFSETQ. The CDR3 contains 16 residues. Deletions cut 4 bases from V and 4 bases from J, with 20 bases between. In DNA, the CDR3 is TGCGCCAGCAGCCCCCGGGGGGAGACGCGATCCTATGGCTACACCTTC. It codes for CASSPRGETRSYGYTF. Using reference TRBV5-1 and TRBJ1-2 for the parts outside the CDR3, the full variable domain is KAGVTQTPRYLIKTRGQQVTLSCSPISGHRSVSWYQQTPGQGLQFLFEYFSETQRNKGNFPGRFSGRQFSNSRSEMNVSTLELGDSALYLCASSPRGETRSYGYTFGSGTRLTVV.

The V gene is TRBV5-1, the J gene TRBJ2-1; D gene unclear. This CDR3 is 14 amino acids long. With 2 bases removed from V and 3 bases from J, the gap between germline ends came to 9 bases. Germline V lookup: CDR1 SGHRS, CDR2 YFSETQ. The CDR3 sequence is CASSFDWGYNEQFF. The CDR3 DNA reads TGCGCCAGCAGCTTCGACTGGGGCTACAATGAGCAGTTCTTC. The full variable domain, rest sourced from reference TRBV5-1 and TRBJ2-1, is KAGVTQTPRYLIKTRGQQVTLSCSPISGHRSVSWYQQTPGQGLQFLFEYFSETQRNKGNFPGRFSGRQFSNSRSEMNVSTLELGDSALYLCASSFDWGYNEQFFGPGTRLTVL.

A note on this clonotype: At one end the junction does not follow the germline gene, possibly because of a read error. The V call is TRBV5-1, the J call TRBJ2-1; possibly TRBD1 for D (6 bases). CDR3 length equals 14 residues. CDR1 and CDR2 (germline): SGHRS, YFSETQ. CDR3 sequence: CANSLMGQYNEQFF. As DNA, the CDR3 is TGCGCCAACAGCTTGATGGGACAATACAATGAGCAGTTCTTC.

This clonotype showed up many times. The V and J genes are TRBV5-5 and TRBJ2-7; 7 nucleotides align to TRBD1. The CDR3 totals 15 residues. The germline gives CDR1 SGHKS, CDR2 YYEKEE (reference sequence). The ends lost 0 bases at V and 2 bases at J; junction bases unmatched: 5. Here the CDR3 reads CASSLGGTVTYEQYF. The CDR3 DNA reads TGTGCCAGCAGCTTGGGAGGGACAGTCACCTACGAGCAGTACTTC.

A note on this clonotype: This may be a read error: a much more frequent sequence differs by one nucleotide. The chain joins TRBV20-1 to TRBJ2-1; TRBD2 aligns across 12 bases. Germline-derived CDR1 and CDR2 are DFQATT and SNEGSKA (reference sequence). CDR3 length: 17 residues. CDR3 amino acids: CSARAPSGRATYNERFF. CDR3 sequence (DNA): TGCAGTGCTAGAGCTCCTAGCGGGAGGGCCACCTACAATGAGCGGTTCTTC.

This clonotype was observed a handful of times. This sequence joins TRBV11-2 and TRBJ2-1, with 9 bases lining up with TRBD2. Trimming took 7 bases from V and 4 from J; bases not matched to a gene: 11. The germline gives CDR1 SGHAT, CDR2 FQNNGV. The CDR3 length is 16 residues. The CDR3 DNA reads as TGTGCCAGCAAACAAGCGGGAGGCGTCATTTACAATGAGCAGTTCTTC. This gives the protein CASKQAGGVIYNEQFF.

V usage is TRBV25-1 and J usage is TRBJ2-2; D might be TRBD2 (6 bases). The germline V gene has CDR1 MGHDK and CDR2 SYGVNS. CDR3 length equals 14 residues. V lost 7 bases and J 3 bases, leaving 12 bases between the germline ends. CDR3 coding DNA: TGTGCCAGCAAACGGGGGTTGGACACCGGGGAGCTGTTTTTT. Protein product: CASKRGLDTGELFF.

The chain uses TRBV6-5 and TRBJ1-5, with TRBD1 as a possible D gene (5 bases). CDR3 size: 14 residues. The germline V gene has CDR1 MNHEY and CDR2 SVGAGI. With 5 bases removed from V and 4 bases from J, the gap between germline ends came to 12 bases. CDR3 sequence reads: CASSRGVLNQPQHF. CDR3 coding DNA: TGTGCCAGCAGTCGGGGGGTCCTGAATCAGCCCCAGCATTTT.

This clonotype came up a few times. The chain has TRBV27 and TRBJ2-7; weak D call: TRBD2 (6 bases). V lost 2 bases and J 3 bases, leaving 11 bases between the germline ends. The germline CDR1 and CDR2 sequences are MNHEY and SMNVEV (reference sequence). There are 14 residues in the CDR3. The DNA of the CDR3 is TGTGCCAGCAGTTTAACGGACGGGGGCTACGAGCAGTACTTC. The encoded protein is CASSLTDGGYEQYF.

The V call is TRBV12-3 or TRBV12-4, the J call TRBJ2-7; D gene uncertain. V lost 3 bases, J lost 2 bases, and 8 bases lay in between. This CDR3 has 13 amino acids. Here the CDR3 reads CASSFETAYEQYF. The CDR3, as DNA: TGTGCCAGCAGTTTTGAAACCGCCTACGAGCAGTACTTC.

This clonotype was detected many times. The J gene is TRBJ1-2, the V gene TRBV29-1, with D tentatively TRBD1 (6 bases). This CDR3 is 15 amino acids long. Germline CDR1 reads SQVTM; CDR2 reads ANQGSEA. Trimming took off 0 bases at V and 8 bases at J, with 19 bases between the two ends. The chain's CDR3 is CSVEESSFRGDGYTF. The CDR3 DNA reads TGCAGCGTTGAAGAAAGTAGCTTTAGGGGGGACGGCTACACCTTC.

There are many counts of this clonotype. The rearrangement joins TRBV12-3 or TRBV12-4 to TRBJ2-7; D gene uncertain. Trimming took 1 base from V and 0 from J, leaving 10 bases between them. There are 15 residues in the CDR3. CDR3: CASSLGLPPSYEQYF. CDR3 coding DNA: TGTGCCAGCAGTTTAGGGCTCCCTCCCTCCTACGAGCAGTACTTC.

This clonotype was found a few times. This sequence joins TRBV20-1 and TRBJ2-5; perhaps TRBD1 as D (5 bases). The CDR3 covers 16 residues. Germline V CDR1 and CDR2: DFQATT, SNEGSKA (reference sequence). Trimming shortened V by 0 bases and J by 1 base, and 15 bases separated the two germline ends. CDR3 nucleotides: TGCAGTGCTAGAGATTCAGGGTTGAGGCCCCAAGAGACCCAGTACTTC. It encodes CSARDSGLRPQETQYF.

Note on this clonotype: Given a much more abundant clone one base away, this may be a read error. The chain carries TRBV6-2 or TRBV6-3 and TRBJ1-2; unclear D gene. Trimming pared 8 bases from V and 8 bases from J, leaving 24 bases between. Germline CDR1 MNHEY, CDR2 SVGEGT. This CDR3 region has 15 residues. The chain's CDR3 is CASGNAAATKSGYTF. CDR3 nucleotides: TGTGCCAGCGGAAACGCGGCAGCAACCAAGTCCGGCTACACCTTC.

V is TRBV20-1 and J is TRBJ2-7; TRBD2 is a possible D gene (6 bases). CDR1 is DFQATT, CDR2 SNEGSKA, per germline (reference sequence). The CDR3 contains 14 residues. Trimming left V 0 bases short and J 2 bases short, with 11 bases between. CDR3 region: CSAREQGLPYEQYF. DNA for the CDR3: TGCAGTGCTAGAGAGCAGGGACTCCCCTACGAGCAGTACTTC.